This TCR beta chain was documented in a study of monozygotic twins with inflammatory bowel disease. Notes on the study in general: Twins with IBD were found to have lower TCRbeta diversity (inverse Simpson) than healthy co-twins. Immunosuppressive treatment differences may have increased patient repertoire variability.

About this clonotype: Its antigen is not identified.

From germline, CDR1 is MNHEY and CDR2 SVGAGI. This CDR3 is 13 amino acids long. Incorporation of UMIs carrying a 6-nucleotide sample barcode was performed by template switching. Two nested PCRs, roughly 16 and 10 cycles, amplified TCRalpha and TCRbeta cDNA. From its re-call of the 5' RACE reads, TCRdb lists each CDR3 protein once, without DNA. The listing contains approximately 200,000 distinct CDR3 sequences. Sequenced material: blood. This TCR was recovered from a human donor with ulcerative colitis or Crohn's disease, or a healthy co-twin of an affected twin (not recorded which). The chain recombines TRBV6-5 with TRBJ2-7. The CDR3 region is CASRTRRTYEQYF.